This T cell receptor (beta chain) originates from a study of T cell responses to AZD1222 COVID-19 vaccine. The V gene lost 3 bases and the J gene lost 0 bases, with 9 bases spanning the gap. CDR1 is SGDLS and CDR2 is YYNGEE in the germline V gene. CDR3 size: 15 residues. Whole-study results and caveats: Increases in Spike-specific TCR breadth and depth were seen after two AZD1222 doses. Vaccine-related CD4 TCRs covered spike, predominating at 160-218 and 743-854. The peak T cell response came first, and repertoires were sampled only after it. It should be noted that donors were predominantly white British and more often female, and clonal diversity was possibly underestimated.

As to this clone: Its target is not known.

Sequenced by immunoSEQ multiplex PCR; TCRdb stores in-frame clones only, minus some. The table lists some 120,000 clones, just over 85% of them singletons, with roughly 20% in the top ten. Sample: peripheral blood, taken on day 0 of MenACWY control vaccination. This receptor was identified in an adult in good health. V and J are TRBV9 and TRBJ2-2; tentative D call: TRBD2 (5 bases). In nucleotides, the CDR3 is TGTGCCAGCAGCGCAATAGCGTCGAACACCGGGGAGCTGTTTTTT. Protein: CASSAIASNTGELFF.